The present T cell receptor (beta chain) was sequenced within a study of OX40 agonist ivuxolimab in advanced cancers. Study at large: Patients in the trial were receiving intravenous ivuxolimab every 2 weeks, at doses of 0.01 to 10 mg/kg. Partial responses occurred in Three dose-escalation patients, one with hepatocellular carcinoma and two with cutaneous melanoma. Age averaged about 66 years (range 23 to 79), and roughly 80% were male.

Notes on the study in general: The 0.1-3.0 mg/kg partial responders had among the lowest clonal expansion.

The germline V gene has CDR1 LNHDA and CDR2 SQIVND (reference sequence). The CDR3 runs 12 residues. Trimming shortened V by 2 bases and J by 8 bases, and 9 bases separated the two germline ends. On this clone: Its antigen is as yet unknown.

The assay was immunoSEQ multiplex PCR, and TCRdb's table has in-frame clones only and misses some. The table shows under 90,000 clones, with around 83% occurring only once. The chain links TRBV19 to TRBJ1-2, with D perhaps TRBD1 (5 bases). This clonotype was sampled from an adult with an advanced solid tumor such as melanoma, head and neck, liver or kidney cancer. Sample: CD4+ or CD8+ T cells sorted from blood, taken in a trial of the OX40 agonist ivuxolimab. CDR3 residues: CASSIRGAGYTF. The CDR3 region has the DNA TGTGCCAGTAGTATACGAGGGGCCGGCTACACCTTC.